The following is a T cell receptor (beta chain) sequence with its context. Its antigen remains unknown. The germline V gene has CDR1 SQVTM and CDR2 ANQGSEA. V lost 1 base to trimming and J lost 2 bases, with 8 bases between them. CDR3 length: 13 residues. With 60 Vbeta and 13 Jbeta primers, the PCR was carried out. The assay was immunoSEQ multiplex PCR, and TCRdb's table has in-frame clones only and misses some. The table includes 180,000 or so clones, 65% to 85% detected once. These data are taken from a study of cytomegalovirus exposure and HLA in healthy donors. About the study: In an early release, HLA-typed donors contributed some 88 million unique TCR sequences. Study results and caveats: What was likely a sequencing artifact was a cluster of highly shared sequence variants.

This clonotype was obtained from a woman in her 50s in good health and CMV-seropositive. The sequenced sample was PBMCs. The chain carries TRBV29-1 and TRBJ1-1; D gene unclear. CDR3 bases: TGCAGCGTTGAAGTAGCCCAAAACACTGAAGCTTTCTTT. Encoded protein: CSVEVAQNTEAFF.